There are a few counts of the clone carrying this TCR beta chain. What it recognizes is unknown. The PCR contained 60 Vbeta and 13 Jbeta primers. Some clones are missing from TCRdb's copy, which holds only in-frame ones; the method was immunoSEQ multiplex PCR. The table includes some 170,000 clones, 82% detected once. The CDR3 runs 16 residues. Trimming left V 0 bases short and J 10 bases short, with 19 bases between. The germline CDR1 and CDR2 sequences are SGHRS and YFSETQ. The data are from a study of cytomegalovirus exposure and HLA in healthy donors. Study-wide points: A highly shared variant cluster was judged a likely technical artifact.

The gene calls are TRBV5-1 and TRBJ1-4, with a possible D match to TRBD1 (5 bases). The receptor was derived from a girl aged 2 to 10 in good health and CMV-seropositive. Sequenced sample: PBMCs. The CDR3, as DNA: TGCGCCAGCAGCTTGGTGGGCTCAGACATTACAGGAAAACTGTTTTTT. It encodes CASSLVGSDITGKLFF.